These 30 T cell receptor beta chains originate from one sample sequenced in a study of shared clonotypes between healthy human individuals. The assay was immunoSEQ multiplex PCR, and TCRdb's table has in-frame clones only and misses some. This sample has approximately 600,000 clones, with 95% found just once. Selected positively for CCR7 and CD45RO-negative, naive CD8 cells excluded terminally differentiated effector memory CD45RA+ cells. Sequencing input: naive CD8+ T cells sorted from blood. Receptor source: a young woman in good health.

The chain joins TRBV27 to TRBJ1-1; no firm D call. CDR3 length: 15 amino acids. The germline CDR1 and CDR2 sequences are MNHEY and SMNVEV (reference sequence). V lost 3 bases and J 0 bases, leaving 11 bases between the germline ends. The CDR3 DNA sequence: TGTGCCAGCAGTTTTGTGGGCGGCGTGAACACTGAAGCTTTCTTT. The encoded protein is CASSFVGGVNTEAFF.

V is TRBV18 and J is TRBJ2-3; TRBD1 or TRBD2 may be the D gene (7 bases each). The length of the CDR3 is 18 residues. CDR1 KGHSH and CDR2 LQKENI come from the germline V gene. The V and J ends lost 0 bases and 4 bases respectively, with 20 bases between them. CDR3 amino acids: CASSPPTTGEGDPDTQYF. The CDR3, as DNA: TGTGCCAGCTCACCACCCACTACAGGGGAGGGGGATCCAGATACGCAGTATTTT.

The CDR3 spells CASSFQQGAIVYTF. In DNA form, the CDR3 reads TGTGCCAGCAGTTTCCAACAGGGGGCGATTGTCTACACCTTC. The V gene is TRBV27, the J gene TRBJ1-2, with TRBD1 identical over 9 bases. V shed 3 bases and J 10 bases; nucleotides not matched to a gene: 9. Germline assignment: CDR1 MNHEY and CDR2 SMNVEV (reference sequence). This CDR3 is built from 14 residues.

In this sample, this clone turned up once. The chain joins TRBV27 to TRBJ2-5; TRBD1 might be the D (5 bases). CDR1 is MNHEY, CDR2 SMNVEV, per germline (reference sequence). V lost 5 bases and J 8 bases, leaving 15 bases between the germline ends. CDR3 length: 13 amino acids. The CDR3: CASSLTSGITQYF. For the CDR3, the DNA is TGTGCCAGCAGTCTCACATCAGGGATTACCCAGTACTTC.

V is TRBV5-4 and J is TRBJ2-5; 10 bases align to TRBD1. CDR3 length: 14 amino acids. V shed 2 bases and J 4 bases; nucleotides not matched to a gene: 2. The V gene's germline CDR1 is SGHNT and CDR2 YYREEE (reference sequence). The CDR3 DNA reads as TGTGCCAGCAGCTTAGACAGGGGGCTAGAGACCCAGTACTTC. Encoded protein: CASSLDRGLETQYF.

Worth noting for this clone: One end of the junction fails to match germline, which may point to a read error. J is TRBJ2-5 and V is TRBV10-2; TRBD2 agrees at 7 bases. The CDR3 is made up of 16 amino acids. Germline V gives CDR1 WSHSY, CDR2 SAAADI. CDR3 sequence (DNA): TGCGGCAGCAGTGAGTGGGGCAGGGAGGGTGGAGAGACCCAGTACTTC. This sequence encodes CGSSEWGREGGETQYF.

V usage is TRBV10-3 and J usage is TRBJ2-7; D unresolved. Germline V gene data show CDR1 as ENHRY and CDR2 as SYGVKD. V lost 0 bases and J 4 bases, leaving 7 bases between the germline ends. There are 13 residues in the CDR3. CDR3 bases: TGTGCCATCAGTGAGTCTGGAGATTACGAGCAGTACTTC. This encodes CAISESGDYEQYF.

The chain joins TRBV15 to TRBJ2-1, with TRBD2 matching over 10 bases. The germline V gene has CDR1 LNHNV and CDR2 YYDKDF (reference sequence). The CDR3 extends over 17 amino acids. V was clipped by 2 bases and J by 7 bases; unmatched bases: 11. CDR3 amino acids: CATSRPTEREGWNEQFF. In nucleotides, the CDR3 is TGTGCCACCAGCAGACCTACTGAGCGGGAGGGTTGGAATGAGCAGTTCTTC.

Only one count was recorded for this clone. This chain uses TRBV6-1 with TRBJ2-2; no firm D call. The germline V gene has CDR1 MNHNS and CDR2 SASEGT. V was clipped by 5 bases and J by 6 bases, with 13 bases between them. This CDR3 region has 14 residues. CDR3 nucleotide sequence: TGTGCCAGCAGTTTCGGACCCGGCCCCGGGGAGCTGTTTTTT. Its translation: CASSFGPGPGELFF.

This clone occurred once. The J gene is TRBJ2-3, the V gene TRBV27; D call uncertain. Germline V gene sequence: CDR1 MNHEY, CDR2 SMNVEV (reference sequence). V was cut by 8 bases and J by 4 bases, with 16 bases left in between. The CDR3 covers 14 residues. CDR3 in DNA: TGTGCCAGCCGATTTGTGAGAGGAGCAGATACGCAGTATTTT. It translates to CASRFVRGADTQYF.

This chain links TRBV6-1 with TRBJ2-7; D not resolved. CDR1 and CDR2 from the germline V gene are MNHNS and SASEGT. This CDR3 has 13 residues. Trimming stripped 3 bases from V and 5 bases from J, with 11 bases between. The CDR3 coding sequence is TGTGCCAGCAGTGATTACAACTCTGACGAGCAGTACTTC. As protein: CASSDYNSDEQYF.

The J gene is TRBJ2-1, the V gene TRBV29-1; 7 bases map to TRBD2. The CDR3 has 18 residues. CDR1 SQVTM and CDR2 ANQGSEA come from the germline V gene. The junction had 15 bases not matched to a gene; V was cut back by 2 bases and J by 2 bases. CDR3 nucleotide sequence: TGCAGCGTTGAAATCCCCGACGTGTTGACTAGCCCCTACAATGAGCAGTTCTTC. This gives the protein CSVEIPDVLTSPYNEQFF.

The CDR3 is CASSLGAGLNEQFF. The CDR3 coding sequence is TGTGCCAGCAGCTTAGGGGCGGGCCTCAATGAGCAGTTCTTC. V usage is TRBV7-2 and J usage is TRBJ2-1; a weak D match, TRBD2 (5 bases). With 1 base removed from V and 6 bases from J, the gap between germline ends came to 10 bases. The CDR3 consists of 14 residues. The germline V gene encodes CDR1 SGHTA and CDR2 FQGNSA.

This chain connects TRBV7-3 to TRBJ2-5, with TRBD2 matching over 10 bases. This CDR3 spans 16 amino acids. Germline loops: CDR1 SGHTA, CDR2 FQGTGA. J lost 5 bases, V lost 0 bases, and 6 bases had no gene match. The CDR3: CASSLTGLAPMETQYF. CDR3 DNA sequence: TGTGCCAGCAGCTTAACGGGACTAGCGCCGATGGAGACCCAGTACTTC.

This rearrangement joins TRBV27 to TRBJ2-6, with D perhaps matching TRBD1 (5 bases). The CDR3 is 16 amino acids. V was pared by 1 base and J by 3 bases, with 10 bases between. The V gene's germline CDR1 is MNHEY and CDR2 SMNVEV (reference sequence). In DNA form, the CDR3 reads TGTGCCAGCAGTTTATTTGTGGGGCTTGGGGCCAACGTCCTGACTTTC. This codes for CASSLFVGLGANVLTF.

Here the CDR3 reads CASSSGTGDYEQYF. CDR3 nucleotides: TGTGCCAGCAGCTCCGGGACAGGGGACTACGAGCAGTACTTC. The J gene is TRBJ2-7, the V gene TRBV5-4, with 10 bases identical to TRBD1. After removal of 3 bases from V and 3 bases from J, the junction contained 3 bases not matched to a gene. The CDR3 loop spans 14 amino acids. CDR1 and CDR2 (germline): SGHNT, YYREEE (reference sequence). The complete variable domain, with remaining parts taken from reference TRBV5-4 and TRBJ2-7, reads ETGVTQSPTHLIKTRGQQVTLRCSSQSGHNTVSWYQQALGQGPQFIFQYYREEENGRGNFPPRFSGLQFPNYSSELNVNALELDDSALYLCASSSGTGDYEQYFGPGTRLTVT.

V usage is TRBV2 and J usage is TRBJ2-2; 8 nucleotides line up with TRBD1. Germline CDR1 is SNHLY and CDR2 is FYNNEI. V dropped 1 base and J dropped 5; count of bases not matched to a gene: 3. The CDR3 length is 15 residues. In DNA form, the CDR3 reads TGTGCCAGCAGTGAAGTGACAGGGGCGACCGGGGAGCTGTTTTTT. Translated: CASSEVTGATGELFF.

The V and J genes are TRBV7-9 and TRBJ2-7; 12 nucleotides line up with TRBD2. Germline V gene lookup returns CDR1 SEHNR and CDR2 FQNEAQ (reference sequence). This CDR3 spans 15 amino acids. The J segment lost 2 bases and the V segment lost 4 bases, leaving 3 bases of the junction unmatched. CDR3 DNA sequence: TGTGCCAGCAGCTCCCGGACTAGCGGGACCTACGAGCAGTACTTC. Protein product: CASSSRTSGTYEQYF.

This clone was seen only once. J is TRBJ1-1 and V is TRBV9, with D perhaps matching TRBD1 (6 bases). Trimming removed 0 bases from V and 0 bases from J, with 15 bases in between. The CDR3 totals 17 residues. CDR1 is SGDLS, CDR2 YYNGEE, per germline. CDR3 sequence reads: CASSVEGELGVNTEAFF. CDR3 DNA sequence: TGTGCCAGCAGCGTAGAGGGGGAATTGGGTGTGAACACTGAAGCTTTCTTT. Drawing the rest from reference TRBV9 and TRBJ1-1, the complete variable domain is DSGVTQTPKHLITATGQRVTLRCSPRSGDLSVYWYQQSLDQGLQFLIQYYNGEERAKGNILERFSAQQFPDLHSELNLSSLELGDSALYFCASSVEGELGVNTEAFFGQGTRLTVV.

The chain uses TRBV28 and TRBJ2-1; D is possibly TRBD1 or TRBD2 (5 bases each). The CDR3 is 12 amino acids. Trimming pared 7 bases from V and 9 bases from J, leaving 13 bases between. The germline CDR1 and CDR2 sequences are MDHEN and SYDVKM. CDR3 DNA sequence: TGTGCCAGCACCACCACCGGGGCTGAGCAGTTCTTC. Protein sequence: CASTTTGAEQFF. Looking up the rest from reference TRBV28 and TRBJ2-1 gives the full variable domain: DVKVTQSSRYLVKRTGEKVFLECVQDMDHENMFWYRQDPGLGLRLIYFSYDVKMKEKGDIPEGYSVSREKKERFSLILESASTNQTSMYLCASTTTGAEQFFGPGTRLTVL.

This clone was counted once. CDR3 in amino acids: CATSHLLVGRGEKLFF. The CDR3 DNA reads TGTGCCACCAGTCACCTTCTAGTAGGGCGGGGTGAAAAACTGTTTTTT. The chain couples TRBV15 to TRBJ1-4; no reliable D call. The V gene's germline CDR1 is LNHNV and CDR2 YYDKDF (reference sequence). CDR3 length equals 16 residues. V was trimmed by 6 bases and J by 7 bases, leaving 21 bases between them.

The CDR3 reads CASSPRLASYEQYF. The CDR3 bases are TGTGCCAGCAGTCCCCGGTTGGCCTCCTACGAGCAGTACTTC. The gene calls are TRBV6-5 and TRBJ2-7; D is undetermined. The CDR3 is 14 residues long. Trimming took 5 bases from V and 0 from J, leaving 11 bases between them. The germline V gene encodes CDR1 MNHEY and CDR2 SVGAGI.

The chain uses TRBV4-2 and TRBJ2-7; 12 nucleotides line up with TRBD2. CDR3 size: 15 residues. Germline CDR1 LGHNA, CDR2 YNFKEQ. The ends lost 2 bases at V and 3 bases at J; junction bases unmatched: 2. CDR3 sequence: CASSQSLAGGYEQYF. CDR3 coding DNA: TGTGCCAGCAGCCAATCACTAGCGGGAGGCTACGAGCAGTACTTC.

The chain links TRBV13 to TRBJ1-4; 8 nucleotides align to TRBD1. V shed 5 bases, J shed 3 bases, and the junction held 2 bases outside the gene matches. This CDR3 is built from 14 residues. The germline V gene has CDR1 PRHDT and CDR2 FYEKMQ (reference sequence). In DNA form, the CDR3 reads TGTGCCAGCAGCGCAGGGGGCCCTAATGAAAAACTGTTTTTT. Protein: CASSAGGPNEKLFF.

A word on this clone: This sample also contains other DNA sequences that code for the same CDR3. The chain uses TRBV7-9 and TRBJ2-7; unclear D gene. Germline V gives CDR1 SEHNR, CDR2 FQNEAQ (reference sequence). V was clipped by 5 bases and J by 3 bases, with 5 bases between them. This CDR3 is 11 amino acids long. In DNA form, the CDR3 reads TGTGCCAGCAGCCTAGACTACGAGCAGTACTTC. It codes for CASSLDYEQYF.

V and J are TRBV5-4 and TRBJ1-4; D perhaps matches TRBD1 (6 bases). The CDR3 covers 14 residues. Germline V gene lookup returns CDR1 SGHNT and CDR2 YYREEE (reference sequence). The ends were cut back, 4 bases at V and 5 bases at J, with 12 bases in the middle. This CDR3 reads CASSLWTENEKLFF. The CDR3 DNA reads as TGTGCCAGCAGCCTATGGACAGAAAATGAAAAACTGTTTTTT.

The genes are TRBV30 and TRBJ2-7; 7 nucleotides agree with TRBD1. Germline V CDR1 and CDR2: GTSNPN, SVGIG (reference sequence). The V gene end was trimmed by 5 bases and the J gene end by 5 bases; junction bases not matched to a gene: 9. The CDR3 consists of 13 residues. The CDR3 DNA sequence: TGTGCCTGGGGGCAGACAGGGAACAACGAGCAGTACTTC. This translates into CAWGQTGNNEQYF.

The chain has TRBV28 and TRBJ2-7; the match to TRBD1 covers 10 bases. With V trimmed by 7 bases and J by 3 bases, 12 bases remained unmatched. This CDR3 comprises 16 residues. The germline gives CDR1 MDHEN, CDR2 SYDVKM. The CDR3 loop is CASTSRDRGLLYEQYF. The CDR3 DNA is TGTGCCAGCACCTCCCGGGACAGGGGTTTGCTCTACGAGCAGTACTTC. Variable domain in full (rest from reference TRBV28 and TRBJ2-7): DVKVTQSSRYLVKRTGEKVFLECVQDMDHENMFWYRQDPGLGLRLIYFSYDVKMKEKGDIPEGYSVSREKKERFSLILESASTNQTSMYLCASTSRDRGLLYEQYFGPGTRLTVT.

The rearrangement uses TRBV6-5 and TRBJ1-5; the match to TRBD1 covers 8 bases. The junction had 6 bases not matched to a gene; V was cut back by 6 bases and J by 5 bases. CDR3 length: 14 amino acids. CDR1 and CDR2 (germline): MNHEY, SVGAGI. As DNA, the CDR3 is TGTGCCAGCAGCGCTGGGACAGGCTATCAGCCCCAGCATTTT. This codes for CASSAGTGYQPQHF.

A single count supports this clone. This chain uses TRBV10-1 with TRBJ2-7, with 7 bases that match TRBD2. The V and J ends lost 6 bases and 3 bases, in that order; junction bases with no gene match: 8. The germline V gene has CDR1 WNHNN and CDR2 SYGVQD (reference sequence). The CDR3 runs to 14 residues. The CDR3 DNA follows: TGCGCCAGCAGCCCTAGCGGTACTTACTACGAGCAGTACTTC. This codes for CASSPSGTYYEQYF.